This passage covers 7 T cell receptor beta chains from one sample sequenced in a study of identical twins. Each CDR3 protein gets one entry after TCRdb re-called the 5' RACE reads with MiXCR. There are 1.5 million to 2 million distinct CDR3 sequences in the sample; about 31% occur only once, and over 0.25% lies in the top ten. The sample taken for sequencing was cord blood. These TCRs come from a newborn girl in good health.

The chain is built from TRBV29-1 and TRBJ2-1; 7 bases fit TRBD2. CDR3 length: 15 amino acids. Germline V gives CDR1 SQVTM, CDR2 ANQGSEA. With 2 bases clipped from V and 3 bases from J, the junction kept 7 bases outside the gene matches. The CDR3 sequence: CSVERAREVYNEQFF. The CDR3 coding sequence is TGCAGCGTTGAAAGGGCACGGGAGGTCTACAATGAGCAGTTCTTC.

The V and J genes are TRBV29-1 and TRBJ1-5; D not resolved. The CDR3 length is 13 residues. The germline gives CDR1 SQVTM, CDR2 ANQGSEA. V was cut by 4 bases and J by 2 bases, with 9 bases left in between. For the CDR3, the DNA is TGCAGCGTTGCAGAAACGGGCAATCAGCCCCAGCATTTT. Translating it yields CSVAETGNQPQHF.

This clonotype appeared a few times. The DNA of the CDR3 is TGTGCCAGCGCATTGGGTGGCTCCCTAGCCAAAAACATTCAGTACTTC. Translation gives CASALGGSLAKNIQYF. The chain employs TRBV6-5 and TRBJ2-4, with unresolved D. Germline V gene sequence: CDR1 MNHEY, CDR2 SVGAGI. The CDR3 sequence is 16 residues long. The V end was cut by 8 bases, the J end by 0 bases, with 17 bases between.

The chain carries TRBV24-1 and TRBJ2-1; D may be TRBD1 or TRBD2 (5 bases each). V gave up 4 bases and J gave up 4 bases, with 16 bases separating them. The CDR3 loop spans 16 amino acids. Germline V gene lookup returns CDR1 KGHDR and CDR2 SFDVKD. The DNA of the CDR3 is TGTGCCACCAGTGAGCCTGGGGAGCGACAGTACAATGAGCAGTTCTTC. Translated: CATSEPGERQYNEQFF.

Concerning this clonotype: The junction differs from germline at one of its ends, possibly a read error. The chain is built from TRBV11-2 and TRBJ2-5, with 7 bases matching TRBD2. The CDR3 length is 17 residues. CDR1 is SGHAT, CDR2 FQNNGV, per germline. CDR3: CASSFSLLAAPQGTQYF. The CDR3 bases are TGTGCCAGCAGCTTTTCCCTGCTAGCGGCCCCCCAAGGGACCCAGTACTTC.

The chain couples TRBV25-1 to TRBJ1-2; 7 bases are a match to TRBD1. There are 14 residues in the CDR3. The V and J ends lost 2 bases and 8 bases, in that order; junction bases with no gene match: 8. Germline CDR1 MGHDK, CDR2 SYGVNS. The CDR3: CASSEPWDSGGYTF. The DNA for the CDR3 is TGTGCCAGCAGTGAACCCTGGGACAGCGGAGGCTACACCTTC.

This clonotype was detected only a few times. V gene TRBV28 combines with J gene TRBJ1-1; D call uncertain. Germline V gives CDR1 MDHEN, CDR2 SYDVKM. This CDR3 region has 13 residues. V lost 3 bases and J 5 bases, leaving 10 bases between the germline ends. CDR3 sequence: CASSFGVRTEAFF. The CDR3 nucleotides read TGTGCCAGCAGTTTCGGAGTTAGGACTGAAGCTTTCTTT.